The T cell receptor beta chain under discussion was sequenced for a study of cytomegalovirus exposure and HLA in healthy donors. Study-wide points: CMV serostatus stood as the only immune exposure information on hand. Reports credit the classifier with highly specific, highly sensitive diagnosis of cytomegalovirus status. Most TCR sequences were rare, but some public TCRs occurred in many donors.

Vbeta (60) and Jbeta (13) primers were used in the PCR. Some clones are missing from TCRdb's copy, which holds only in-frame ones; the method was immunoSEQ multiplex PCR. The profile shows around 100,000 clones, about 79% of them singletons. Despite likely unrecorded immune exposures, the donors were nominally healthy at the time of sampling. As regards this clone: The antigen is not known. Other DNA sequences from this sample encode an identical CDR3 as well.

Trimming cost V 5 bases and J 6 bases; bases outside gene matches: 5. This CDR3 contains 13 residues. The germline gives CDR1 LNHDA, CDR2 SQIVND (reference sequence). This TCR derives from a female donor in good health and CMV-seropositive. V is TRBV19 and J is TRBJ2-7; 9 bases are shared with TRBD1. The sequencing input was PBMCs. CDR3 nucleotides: TGTGCCAGTAGTCCAACAGGGGGCGGCGAGCAGTACTTC. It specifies CASSPTGGGEQYF.